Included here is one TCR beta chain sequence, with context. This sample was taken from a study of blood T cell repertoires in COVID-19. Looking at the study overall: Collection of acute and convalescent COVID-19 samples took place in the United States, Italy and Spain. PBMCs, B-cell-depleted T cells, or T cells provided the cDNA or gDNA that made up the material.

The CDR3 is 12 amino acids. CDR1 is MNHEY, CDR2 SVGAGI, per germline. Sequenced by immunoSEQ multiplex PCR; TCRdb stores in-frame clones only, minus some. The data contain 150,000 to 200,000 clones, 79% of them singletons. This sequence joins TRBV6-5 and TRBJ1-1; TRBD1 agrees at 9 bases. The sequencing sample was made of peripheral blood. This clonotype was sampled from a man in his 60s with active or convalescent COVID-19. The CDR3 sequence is CATGQGRTEAFF. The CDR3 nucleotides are TGTGCTACCGGACAGGGGCGGACTGAAGCTTTCTTT.